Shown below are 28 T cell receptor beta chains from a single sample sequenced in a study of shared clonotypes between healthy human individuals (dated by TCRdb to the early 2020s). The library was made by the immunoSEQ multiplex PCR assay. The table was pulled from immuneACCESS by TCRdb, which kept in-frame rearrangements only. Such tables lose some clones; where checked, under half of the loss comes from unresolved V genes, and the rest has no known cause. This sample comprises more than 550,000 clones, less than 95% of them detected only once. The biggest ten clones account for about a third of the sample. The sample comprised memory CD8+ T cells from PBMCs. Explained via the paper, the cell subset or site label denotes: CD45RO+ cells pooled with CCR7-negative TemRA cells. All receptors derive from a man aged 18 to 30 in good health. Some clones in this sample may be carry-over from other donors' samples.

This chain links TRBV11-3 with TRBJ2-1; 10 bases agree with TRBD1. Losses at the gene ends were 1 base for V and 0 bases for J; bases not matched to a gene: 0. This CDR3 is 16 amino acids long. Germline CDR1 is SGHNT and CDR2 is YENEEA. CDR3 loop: CASSLGTGGSYNEQFF. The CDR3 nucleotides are TGTGCCAGCAGCTTAGGGACAGGGGGCTCCTACAATGAGCAGTTCTTC.

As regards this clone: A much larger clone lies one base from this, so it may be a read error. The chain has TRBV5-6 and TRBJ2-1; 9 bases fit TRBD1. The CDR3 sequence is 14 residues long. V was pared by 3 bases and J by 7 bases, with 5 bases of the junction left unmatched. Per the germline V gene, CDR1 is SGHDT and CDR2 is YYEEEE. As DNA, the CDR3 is TGTGCCAGCAGCTCCGGGACAGGGCTGAATGAGCAGTTCTTC. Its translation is CASSSGTGLNEQFF.

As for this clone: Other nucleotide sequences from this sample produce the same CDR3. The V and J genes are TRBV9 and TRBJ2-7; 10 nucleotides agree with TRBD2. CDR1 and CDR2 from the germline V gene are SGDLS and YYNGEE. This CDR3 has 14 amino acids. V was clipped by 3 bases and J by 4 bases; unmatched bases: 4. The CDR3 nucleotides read TGTGCCAGCAGCGCAGGACTAGCGGCTTACGAGCAGTACTTC. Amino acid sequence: CASSAGLAAYEQYF.

The CDR3 nucleotides are TGTGCCAGCAGCCAAGCTAACCTAGCGGGCCTCGGAGAGACCCAGTACTTC. Translated: CASSQANLAGLGETQYF. The chain joins TRBV4-2 to TRBJ2-5; 8 bases are a match to TRBD2. V trimming: 1 base; J trimming: 4 bases; junction bases outside the gene matches: 11. The CDR3 is 17 residues long. CDR1 is LGHNA, CDR2 YNFKEQ, per germline.

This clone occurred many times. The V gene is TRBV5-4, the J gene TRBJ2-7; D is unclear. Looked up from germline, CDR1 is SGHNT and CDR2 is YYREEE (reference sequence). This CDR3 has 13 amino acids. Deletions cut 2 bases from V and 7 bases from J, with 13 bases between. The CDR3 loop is CASSFYGSGEQYF. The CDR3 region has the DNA TGTGCCAGCAGCTTTTACGGGTCCGGGGAGCAGTACTTC.

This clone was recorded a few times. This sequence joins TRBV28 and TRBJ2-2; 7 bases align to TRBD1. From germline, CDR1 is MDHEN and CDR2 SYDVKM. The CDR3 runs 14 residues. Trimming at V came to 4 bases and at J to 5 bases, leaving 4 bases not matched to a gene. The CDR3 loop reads CASSSTGWTGELFF. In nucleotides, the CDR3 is TGTGCCAGCAGTTCGACAGGGTGGACCGGGGAGCTGTTTTTT. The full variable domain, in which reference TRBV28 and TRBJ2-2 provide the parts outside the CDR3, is DVKVTQSSRYLVKRTGEKVFLECVQDMDHENMFWYRQDPGLGLRLIYFSYDVKMKEKGDIPEGYSVSREKKERFSLILESASTNQTSMYLCASSSTGWTGELFFGEGSRLTVL.

In DNA, the CDR3 is TGTGCCAGCAGTGGCGGGACTAGCGGGAGTAGGGGCACAGATACGCAGTATTTT. As protein: CASSGGTSGSRGTDTQYF. This chain links TRBV9 with TRBJ2-3; TRBD2 aligns across 14 bases. The CDR3 extends over 18 amino acids. V dropped 5 bases and J dropped 1; count of bases not matched to a gene: 9. The V gene's germline CDR1 is SGDLS and CDR2 YYNGEE.

The CDR3 loop is CASSQPTRNTEAFF. CDR3 DNA sequence: TGCGCCAGCAGCCAACCCACAAGGAACACTGAAGCTTTCTTT. This chain connects TRBV4-1 to TRBJ1-1; D gene ambiguous. This CDR3 region has 14 residues. Germline V gives CDR1 MGHRA, CDR2 YSYEKL. V lost 2 bases and J 1 base, leaving 8 bases between the germline ends.

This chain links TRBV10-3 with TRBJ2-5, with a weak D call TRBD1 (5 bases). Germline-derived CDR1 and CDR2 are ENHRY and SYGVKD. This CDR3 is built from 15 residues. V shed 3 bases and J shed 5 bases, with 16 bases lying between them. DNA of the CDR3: TGTGCCATCAGTGACTCATACAGGCGAAGGGAGACCCAGTACTTC. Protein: CAISDSYRRRETQYF.

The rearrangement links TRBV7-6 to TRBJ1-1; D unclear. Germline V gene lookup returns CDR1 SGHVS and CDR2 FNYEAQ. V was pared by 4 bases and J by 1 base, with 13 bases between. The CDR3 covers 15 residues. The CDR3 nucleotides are TGTGCCAGCAGCTCGCCGTGGGGAAAGAACACTGAAGCTTTCTTT. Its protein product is CASSSPWGKNTEAFF.

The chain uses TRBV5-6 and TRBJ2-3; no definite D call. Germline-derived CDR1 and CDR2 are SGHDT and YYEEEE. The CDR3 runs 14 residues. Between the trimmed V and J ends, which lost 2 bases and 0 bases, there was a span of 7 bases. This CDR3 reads CASSFTFSTDTQYF. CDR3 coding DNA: TGTGCCAGCAGCTTTACATTCAGCACAGATACGCAGTATTTT. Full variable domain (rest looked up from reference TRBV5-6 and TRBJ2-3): DAGVTQSPTHLIKTRGQQVTLRCSPKSGHDTVSWYQQALGQGPQFIFQYYEEEERQRGNFPDRFSGHQFPNYSSELNVNALLLGDSALYLCASSFTFSTDTQYFGPGTRLTVL.

CDR3 amino acids: CASRTDTGYF. The CDR3 DNA reads as TGTGCCAGCAGGACCGACACCGGTTACTTC. J is TRBJ2-7 and V is TRBV6-6; D gene unclear. V lost 6 bases, J lost 13 bases, and 13 bases lay in between. CDR1 is MNHNY and CDR2 is SVGAGI in the germline V gene (reference sequence). CDR3 length equals 10 residues.

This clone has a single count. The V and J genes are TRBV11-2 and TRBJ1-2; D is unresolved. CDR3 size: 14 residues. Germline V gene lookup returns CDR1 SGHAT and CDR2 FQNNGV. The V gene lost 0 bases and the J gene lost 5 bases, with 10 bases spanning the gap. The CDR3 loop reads CASSLDLQLYGYTF. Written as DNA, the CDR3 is TGTGCCAGCAGCTTAGATTTACAGCTTTATGGCTACACCTTC.

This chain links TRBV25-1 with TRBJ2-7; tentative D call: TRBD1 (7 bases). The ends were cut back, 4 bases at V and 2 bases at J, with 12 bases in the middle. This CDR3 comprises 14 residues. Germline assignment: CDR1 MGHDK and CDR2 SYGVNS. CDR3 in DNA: TGTGCCAGCAGTGCCCAGGGGGGTCCCTACGAGCAGTACTTC. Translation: CASSAQGGPYEQYF.

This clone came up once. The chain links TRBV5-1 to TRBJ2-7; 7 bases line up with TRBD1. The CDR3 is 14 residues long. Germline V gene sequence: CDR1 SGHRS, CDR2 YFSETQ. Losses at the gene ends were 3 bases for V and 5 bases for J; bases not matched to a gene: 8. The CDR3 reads CASSSRLGGDEQYF. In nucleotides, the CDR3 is TGCGCCAGCAGCTCCCGGTTAGGGGGCGACGAGCAGTACTTC.

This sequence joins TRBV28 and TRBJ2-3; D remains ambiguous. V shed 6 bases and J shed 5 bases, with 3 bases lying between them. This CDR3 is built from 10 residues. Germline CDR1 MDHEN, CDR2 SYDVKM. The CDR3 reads CASSQDTQYF. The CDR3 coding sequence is TGTGCCAGCAGCCAAGATACGCAGTATTTT.

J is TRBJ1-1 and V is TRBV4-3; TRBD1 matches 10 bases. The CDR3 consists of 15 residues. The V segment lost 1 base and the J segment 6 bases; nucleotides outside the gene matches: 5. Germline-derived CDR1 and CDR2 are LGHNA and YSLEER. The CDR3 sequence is CASSQVRQGAAEAFF. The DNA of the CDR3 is TGCGCCAGCAGCCAAGTCCGACAGGGGGCTGCTGAAGCTTTCTTT.

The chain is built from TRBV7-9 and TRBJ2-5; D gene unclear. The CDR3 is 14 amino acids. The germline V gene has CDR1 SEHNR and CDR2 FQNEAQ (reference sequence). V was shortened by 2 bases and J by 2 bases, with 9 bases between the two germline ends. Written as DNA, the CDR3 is TGTGCCAGCAGCTTATCGACACTACAAGAGACCCAGTACTTC. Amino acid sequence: CASSLSTLQETQYF.

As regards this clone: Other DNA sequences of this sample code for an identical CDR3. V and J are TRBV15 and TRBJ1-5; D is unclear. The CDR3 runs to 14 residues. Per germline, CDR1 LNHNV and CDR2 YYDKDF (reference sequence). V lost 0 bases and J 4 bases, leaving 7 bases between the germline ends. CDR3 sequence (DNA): TGTGCCACCAGCAGAGATCGGGGAAATCAGCCCCAGCATTTT. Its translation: CATSRDRGNQPQHF.

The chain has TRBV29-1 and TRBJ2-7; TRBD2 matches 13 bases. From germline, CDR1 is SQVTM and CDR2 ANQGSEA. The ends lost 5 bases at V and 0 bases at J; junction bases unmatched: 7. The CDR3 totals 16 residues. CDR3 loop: CSVLGLAGEGSYEQYF. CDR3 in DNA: TGCAGCGTTCTTGGACTAGCGGGAGAAGGCTCCTACGAGCAGTACTTC.

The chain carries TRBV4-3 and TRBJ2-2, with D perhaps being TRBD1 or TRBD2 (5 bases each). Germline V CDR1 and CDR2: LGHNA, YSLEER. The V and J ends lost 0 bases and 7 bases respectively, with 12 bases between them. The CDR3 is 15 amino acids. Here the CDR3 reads CASSQEGVGLGELFF. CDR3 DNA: TGCGCCAGCAGCCAAGAGGGGGTGGGGCTCGGGGAGCTGTTTTTT.

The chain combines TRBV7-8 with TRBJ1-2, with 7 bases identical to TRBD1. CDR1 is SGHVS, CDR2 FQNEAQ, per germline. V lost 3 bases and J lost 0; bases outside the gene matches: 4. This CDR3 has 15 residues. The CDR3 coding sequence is TGTGCCAGCAGCTTTCGGACAGGTTCTAACTATGGCTACACCTTC. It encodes CASSFRTGSNYGYTF.

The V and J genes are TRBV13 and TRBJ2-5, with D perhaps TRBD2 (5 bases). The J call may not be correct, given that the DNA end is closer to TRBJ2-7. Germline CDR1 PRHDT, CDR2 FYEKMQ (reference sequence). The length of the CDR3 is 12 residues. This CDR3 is CASSSGMFEQYF. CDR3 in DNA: TGTGCCAGCAGCTCGGGAATGTTCGAGCAGTACTTC.

CDR3: CASSYIGQGGNSPLHF. The CDR3 region has the DNA TGTGCCAGCAGTTACATTGGACAGGGGGGCAATTCACCCCTCCACTTT. This chain joins TRBV6-5 and TRBJ1-6, with TRBD1 identical over 10 bases. V dropped 2 bases and J dropped 7; count of bases not matched to a gene: 5. Looked up from germline, CDR1 is MNHEY and CDR2 is SVGAGI. This CDR3 spans 16 amino acids.

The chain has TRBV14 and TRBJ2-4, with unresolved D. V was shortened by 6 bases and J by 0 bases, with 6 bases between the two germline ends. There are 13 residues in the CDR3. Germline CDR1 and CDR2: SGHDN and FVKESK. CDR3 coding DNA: TGTGCCAGCAGTGGGTTAGCCAAAAACATTCAGTACTTC. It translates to CASSGLAKNIQYF.

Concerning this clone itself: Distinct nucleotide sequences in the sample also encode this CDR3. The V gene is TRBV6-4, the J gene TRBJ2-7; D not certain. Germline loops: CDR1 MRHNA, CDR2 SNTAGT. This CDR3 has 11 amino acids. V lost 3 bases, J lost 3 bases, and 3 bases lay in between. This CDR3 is CASSDGYEQYF. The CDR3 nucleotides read TGTGCCAGCAGTGATGGCTACGAGCAGTACTTC.

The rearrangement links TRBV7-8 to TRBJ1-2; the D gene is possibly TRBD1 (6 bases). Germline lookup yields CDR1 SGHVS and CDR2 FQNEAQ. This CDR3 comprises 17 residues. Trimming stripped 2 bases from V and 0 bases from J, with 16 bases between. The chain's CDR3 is CASSLSPDRTANYGYTF. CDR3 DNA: TGTGCCAGCAGCTTATCCCCAGACAGGACTGCTAACTATGGCTACACCTTC.

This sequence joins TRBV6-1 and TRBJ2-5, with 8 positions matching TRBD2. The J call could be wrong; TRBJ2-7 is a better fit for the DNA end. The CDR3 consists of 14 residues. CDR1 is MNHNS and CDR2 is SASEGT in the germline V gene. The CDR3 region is CASSQRGSSYEQYF. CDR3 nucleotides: TGTGCCAGCAGCCAGCGGGGGAGCTCCTACGAGCAGTACTTC.